This T cell receptor beta chain is from a study of shared clonotypes between healthy human individuals. Study-level background: Used for every donor were three CD4 naive, three CD4 memory, two CD8 naive and one CD8 memory plate.

Using immunoSEQ multiplex PCR, the repertoire was profiled, and TCRdb retains in-frame clones only, with some absent. The data hold some 1,900,000 clones, with around 96% observed a single time. Of note for this clone: The identical CDR3 is also encoded by other nucleotide sequences in the sample.

As defined, naive CD8 cells were CD45RO-negative and positively selected for CCR7, with terminally differentiated effector memory CD45RA+ cells excluded. The CDR3 contains 14 residues. In germline, CDR1 is MDHEN, CDR2 SYDVKM. Trimming removed 2 bases from V and 2 bases from J, with 9 bases in between. The source of this sequence is a man aged 18 to 30 in good health. The V and J genes are TRBV28 and TRBJ1-1; D uncertain. Sequencing was carried out using naive CD8+ T cells sorted from blood. The DNA of the CDR3 is TGTGCCAGCAGTTTAGGACCCGGCAACACTGAAGCTTTCTTT. Translating it yields CASSLGPGNTEAFF.